This T cell receptor beta chain was profiled in a study of spatial heterogeneity in lung cancer (dated by TCRdb to between 2018 and 2021). Context from the whole study: Beta-chain transcripts were consistently detected in greater numbers than alpha-chain transcripts, which likely reflects a higher abundance of beta-chain transcripts. In the raw uncorrected reads, each unique combination of TCR and UMI appeared on average more than ten times. The study quantitatively compared TCR alpha and beta repertoires across multiple tumor regions, matched nontumor lung and blood in non-small cell lung cancer. Nonsynonymous mutation counts, determined by whole-exome sequencing of tumor tissue, were related to TCR repertoire features. At surgery, roughly 220 tumor regions, fewer than 85 matched nontumor lung samples and 56 PBMC samples were TCR-sequenced for both alpha and beta chains.

What the time point label conveys for this sample: sample taken at primary tumor resection. Whole RNA extracted from tumor and nontumor lung tissue, or from cryopreserved PBMC samples, was used for TCR sequencing without cell sorting. Donors were about 70 patients with early-stage, untreated non-small cell lung cancer from the lung TRACERx cohort. A patient was chosen for TCR sequencing only when enough RNA was available from at least two tumor regions. Points on this clonotype: Its antigen remains undetermined. No base quality information exists; no much larger clone differs at one position.

The library came from 5' RACE. The data were produced on a NextSeq 500. In the TCR library protocol, a unique molecular identifier was attached to each TCR cDNA molecule so that PCR and sequencing errors could be corrected. On the study's bioinformatics: TCR identification, UMI-based error correction and CDR3 extraction were all carried out with Decombinator tools. Expanded TCRs were defined as those above a frequency of 2 per 1,000, corresponding to the top 1% of the tumor frequency distribution. Renyi diversity was calculated using the R vegan package after each repertoire was subsampled 100 times to 5,000 TCRs. CDR3 similarity networks were built from amino acid triplet string-kernel similarity, with CDR3s being connected when pairwise similarity was above 0.82. The public reads were reanalyzed by TCRdb: fastp trimming at Q25, MiXCR alignment, in-frame beta chains only. Rows are unified per CDR3 protein, each entry keeping the most common DNA and genes. TCRdb, not the authors, supplied the V and J calls. This sample gives 80,000 to 95,000 distinct CDR3 sequences in total; around 10% of them show up just once. The ten largest account for around 7% of the sample.

The CDR3 covers 16 residues, taking in both the cysteine and the phenylalanine. Only CDR3 DNA is held: 48 bases, read in frame from base 1. Trimmed from V: 4 bases; trimmed from J: 3 bases; junction bases lacking a gene match: 6. CDR1 and CDR2, looked up from the germline V gene, are KGHDR and SFDVKD. The study at large found these results: Ubiquitous expanded tumor TCRs were detected in blood more often at tumor resection than at routine follow-up. Confirming at a functional level the hypothesis that regional TCRs recognize regional mutations was considered to require additional single-cell paired TCR alpha and beta sequencing.

This TCR was recovered from a male donor with early-stage non-small cell lung cancer. This sequence uses TRBV24-1 and TRBJ1-4; TRBD1 aligns with 8 central bases. Sequenced here: PBMCs, sampled at surgery. The CDR3 region: CATSDAGTGPNEKLFF. The nucleotide sequence reads as follows: TGTGCCACCAGTGACGCCGGGACAGGCCCTAATGAAAAACTGTTTTTT.